This paragraph covers one TCR beta chain sequence. These data are taken from a study of Graves' ophthalmopathy and Graves' hyperthyroidism. From RNA, the CDR3 regions of TCR beta chains were amplified and sequenced. The first round was an RT-PCR with HTBI primers, and the second round was a multiplex PCR. In TCRdb, the multiplex PCR reads were re-called with MiXCR into one record per CDR3 protein. The data contain about 1.2 million distinct CDR3 sequences, about 40% of them seen just once; the ten biggest clones take up around 10%. Germline CDR1 is SNHLY and CDR2 is FYNNEI. The germline V and J ends were trimmed by 8 bases and 2 bases, with 17 bases remaining between them. The CDR3 is made up of 15 amino acids. Aged 18 to 65, the patients with hyperthyroidism had under 2 months' duration and were newly diagnosed.

V usage is TRBV2 and J usage is TRBJ2-3, with a possible D match to TRBD1 (5 bases). The sequenced sample consisted of peripheral blood or thyroid tissue (not recorded which). The receptor comes from an adult man with Graves' hyperthyroidism. CDR3 bases: TGTGCCAGCTCCACAGGTCGCCTCGCCACAGATACGCAGTATTTT. Its translation is CASSTGRLATDTQYF.